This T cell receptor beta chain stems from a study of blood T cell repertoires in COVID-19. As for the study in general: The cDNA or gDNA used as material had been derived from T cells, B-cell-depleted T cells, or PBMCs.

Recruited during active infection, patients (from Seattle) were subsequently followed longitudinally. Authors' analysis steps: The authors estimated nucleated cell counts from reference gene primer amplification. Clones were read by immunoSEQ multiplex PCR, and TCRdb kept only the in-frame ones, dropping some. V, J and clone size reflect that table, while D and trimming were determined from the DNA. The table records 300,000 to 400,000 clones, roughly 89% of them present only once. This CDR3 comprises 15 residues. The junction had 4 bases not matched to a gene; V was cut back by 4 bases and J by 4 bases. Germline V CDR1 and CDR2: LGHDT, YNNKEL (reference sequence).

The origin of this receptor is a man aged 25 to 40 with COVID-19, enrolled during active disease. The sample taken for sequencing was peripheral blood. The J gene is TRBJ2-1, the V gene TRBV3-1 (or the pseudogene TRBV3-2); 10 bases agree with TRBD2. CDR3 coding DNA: TGTGCCAGCAGCCTAGCGGGAGGAACATACAATGAGCAGTTCTTC. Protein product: CASSLAGGTYNEQFF.